Below, 5 T cell receptor beta chains from the same sample are listed, as sequenced in a study of regulatory T cells in long-lasting Graves disease. TCR beta libraries were built with iRepertoire HTBI primers and Arm-PCR of CDR3 regions. TCRdb processed the multiplex PCR reads anew with MiXCR; each CDR3 protein has one entry. The sample includes about 460,000 distinct CDR3 sequences, 14% seen only once; the top ten take approximately 17%. The time point was: newly diagnosed GD, antithyroid drugs for less than 3 months. PBMC RNA served as the TCR library source. In addition, the sample was reused for a study of T cells in Graves' hyperthyroidism and ophthalmopathy.

The sequences come from peripheral blood mononuclear cells (PBMCs), collected at new diagnosis, from a patient treated with antithyroid drugs. The source of these receptors is a woman aged 45-60 years with Graves disease.

This clonotype was recorded at least ten times. The chain combines TRBV6-5 with TRBJ1-2; D is possibly TRBD1 (5 bases). Trimming cost V 3 bases and J 4 bases, with 15 bases left between them. Germline CDR1 is MNHEY and CDR2 is SVGAGI. CDR3 length: 15 residues. CDR3 loop: CASSYSFTGSYGYTF. CDR3 coding DNA: TGTGCCAGCAGTTATTCCTTCACAGGAAGCTATGGCTACACCTTC.

This clonotype was seen repeatedly, ten times or more. The chain is built from TRBV28 and TRBJ2-7, with 7 nucleotides matching TRBD2. The CDR3 loop spans 14 amino acids. Germline assignment: CDR1 MDHEN and CDR2 SYDVKM. V gave up 6 bases and J gave up 4 bases; unmatched junction bases: 9. The CDR3 region has the DNA TGTGCCAGCAGACTAGCGCGAGACAAATACGAGCAGTACTTC. Protein sequence: CASRLARDKYEQYF. Using reference TRBV28 and TRBJ2-7 for the parts outside the CDR3, the full variable domain is DVKVTQSSRYLVKRTGEKVFLECVQDMDHENMFWYRQDPGLGLRLIYFSYDVKMKEKGDIPEGYSVSREKKERFSLILESASTNQTSMYLCASRLARDKYEQYFGPGTRLTVT.

The table lists this clonotype with many counts. The chain carries TRBV2 and TRBJ2-7; 11 bases are shared with TRBD2. Germline lookup yields CDR1 SNHLY and CDR2 FYNNEI. This CDR3 region has 16 residues. The V and J ends lost 2 bases and 2 bases, in that order; junction bases with no gene match: 5. This CDR3 reads CASSEPGLAEAYEQYF. In DNA form, the CDR3 reads TGTGCCAGCAGTGAACCGGGACTAGCGGAGGCCTACGAGCAGTACTTC.

This clonotype was detected only a few times. The chain uses TRBV27 and TRBJ2-5; the match to TRBD2 covers 7 bases. The V segment lost 6 bases and the J segment 4 bases; nucleotides outside the gene matches: 8. The CDR3 runs to 14 residues. Looked up from germline, CDR1 is MNHEY and CDR2 is SMNVEV (reference sequence). CDR3 in DNA: TGTGCCAGCAGACCCGCTGGGGGGGTAGAGACCCAGTACTTC. This sequence encodes CASRPAGGVETQYF.

This clonotype was seen at least ten times. CDR3 in amino acids: CASRWGQASSSGRYEQYF. The CDR3 bases are TGTGCCAGCAGGTGGGGACAGGCCAGTTCTAGCGGGAGATACGAGCAGTACTTC. The chain is built from TRBV2 and TRBJ2-7; 10 bases agree with TRBD2. The trim removed 6 bases at V and 4 bases at J, leaving 18 bases unmatched. Germline V gene lookup returns CDR1 SNHLY and CDR2 FYNNEI. The CDR3 is 18 amino acids.